A single sample gave rise to the 15 T cell receptor beta chains below, sequenced in a study of blood T cell repertoires in COVID-19. This table comes from immunoSEQ multiplex PCR, and its TCRdb copy is limited to in-frame clones, with some not included. This repertoire shows tens of thousands of clones, 75% to 85% found once; its top ten account for 5.5% to 7.5%. The sequencing input was peripheral blood. The receptors were sampled from a woman aged 55-70 years with acute or convalescent COVID-19.

This rearrangement joins TRBV5-1 to TRBJ1-4; 11 bases align to TRBD1. The germline V gene encodes CDR1 SGHRS and CDR2 YFSETQ. CDR3 length: 15 amino acids. V trimming: 3 bases; J trimming: 5 bases; junction bases outside the gene matches: 3. The CDR3 DNA follows: TGCGCCAGCAGCTGGGGGACAGGGGGGAATGAAAAACTGTTTTTT. Its translation: CASSWGTGGNEKLFF. Together with reference TRBV5-1 and TRBJ1-4, the CDR3 gives the full variable domain: KAGVTQTPRYLIKTRGQQVTLSCSPISGHRSVSWYQQTPGQGLQFLFEYFSETQRNKGNFPGRFSGRQFSNSRSEMNVSTLELGDSALYLCASSWGTGGNEKLFFGSGTQLSVL.

The J gene is TRBJ1-1, the V gene TRBV19, with D possibly matching TRBD1 (5 bases). V lost 7 bases and J 0 bases, leaving 18 bases between the germline ends. The CDR3 covers 16 residues. Germline assignment: CDR1 LNHDA and CDR2 SQIVND (reference sequence). The CDR3 sequence: CASTYRPQLLNTEAFF. Here the CDR3 DNA reads TGTGCCAGTACCTACAGGCCCCAATTACTGAACACTGAAGCTTTCTTT.

The rearrangement joins TRBV19 to TRBJ1-1; no clear D. This CDR3 comprises 11 residues. The germline V gene has CDR1 LNHDA and CDR2 SQIVND (reference sequence). Trimming removed 11 bases from V and 4 bases from J, with 11 bases in between. CDR3: CAAQFGTEAFF. The CDR3 DNA follows: TGTGCCGCACAGTTCGGCACTGAAGCTTTCTTT.

The J gene is TRBJ2-7, the V gene TRBV19, with a possible D match to TRBD1 (5 bases). Per the germline V gene, CDR1 is LNHDA and CDR2 is SQIVND (reference sequence). Between the trimmed V and J ends, which lost 4 bases and 2 bases, there was a span of 18 bases. The CDR3 consists of 16 residues. The CDR3 here is CASSTLPLLGPYEQYF. The CDR3 region has the DNA TGTGCCAGTAGTACCCTCCCCCTCTTGGGGCCCTACGAGCAGTACTTC. Full variable domain (remainder filled in from reference TRBV19 and TRBJ2-7): DGGITQSPKYLFRKEGQNVTLSCEQNLNHDAMYWYRQDPGQGLRLIYYSQIVNDFQKGDIAEGYSVSREKKESFPLTVTSAQKNPTAFYLCASSTLPLLGPYEQYFGPGTRLTVT.

This rearrangement joins TRBV11-2 to TRBJ1-2; 8 bases fit TRBD1. Germline CDR1 is SGHAT and CDR2 is FQNNGV. This CDR3 has 13 amino acids. The trim removed 5 bases at V and 8 bases at J, leaving 7 bases unmatched. Written as DNA, the CDR3 is TGTGCCAGCAGCCCCGGACAGGGCGGCGGCTACACCTTC. Its translation: CASSPGQGGGYTF. Using reference TRBV11-2 and TRBJ1-2 for the parts outside the CDR3, the full variable domain is EAGVAQSPRYKIIEKRQSVAFWCNPISGHATLYWYQQILGQGPKLLIQFQNNGVVDDSQLPKDRFSAERLKGVDSTLKIQPAKLEDSAVYLCASSPGQGGGYTFGSGTRLTVV.

The chain employs TRBV19 and TRBJ1-2; the D is unclear. Trimming pared 3 bases from V and 7 bases from J, leaving 9 bases between. Germline-derived CDR1 and CDR2 are LNHDA and SQIVND (reference sequence). This CDR3 has 12 amino acids. DNA for the CDR3: TGTGCCAGTAGTATCGGAGGGAGTGGCTACACCTTC. It is translated as CASSIGGSGYTF.

The CDR3 loop is CASSYNQGMNTEAFF. The CDR3 DNA sequence: TGTGCCAGCAGTTACAACCAGGGGATGAACACTGAAGCTTTCTTT. This chain links TRBV6-5 with TRBJ1-1; D may be TRBD1 (6 bases). CDR3 length: 15 residues. Trimming stripped 2 bases from V and 0 bases from J, with 10 bases between. The germline CDR1 and CDR2 sequences are MNHEY and SVGAGI.

The rearrangement uses TRBV6-2 or TRBV6-3 and TRBJ2-1; D is unresolved. CDR1 MNHEY and CDR2 SVGEGT come from the germline V gene. The CDR3 contains 13 residues. Trimming took off 6 bases at V and 13 bases at J, with 19 bases between the two ends. This CDR3 is CASSPLGGGLQFF. CDR3 coding DNA: TGTGCCAGCAGCCCTCTTGGCGGCGGCCTCCAGTTCTTC.

The chain combines TRBV4-1 with TRBJ1-2, with 7 bases fitting TRBD1. The CDR3 spans 15 residues. Germline V gene sequence: CDR1 MGHRA, CDR2 YSYEKL. V lost 3 bases, J lost 2 bases, and 6 bases stayed unmatched. DNA for the CDR3: TGCGCCAGCAGCCAGGAGACAGGGAGAAACTATGGCTACACCTTC. This translates into CASSQETGRNYGYTF.

The genes are TRBV5-5 and TRBJ1-1; D gene unclear. Germline V gene data show CDR1 as SGHKS and CDR2 as YYEKEE (reference sequence). The CDR3 extends over 15 amino acids. The V gene lost 3 bases and the J gene lost 0 bases, with 12 bases spanning the gap. Here the CDR3 reads CASSSQFQMNTEAFF. In nucleotides, the CDR3 is TGTGCCAGCAGCTCCCAATTCCAGATGAACACTGAAGCTTTCTTT.

The genes are TRBV5-4 and TRBJ1-2; D is ambiguous. V lost 4 bases and J lost 1, with 8 bases in between. The CDR3 has 13 amino acids. The germline V gene has CDR1 SGHNT and CDR2 YYREEE (reference sequence). The CDR3 DNA follows: TGTGCCAGCAGCACGACACTTAACTATGGCTACACCTTC. Translated: CASSTTLNYGYTF.

The chain employs TRBV6-5 and TRBJ2-7; TRBD1 agrees at 8 bases. The germline gives CDR1 MNHEY, CDR2 SVGAGI. CDR3 length equals 15 residues. V gave up 8 bases and J gave up 0 bases; unmatched junction bases: 9. The CDR3 DNA sequence: TGTGCCAGCTCCTCCGGACAGGGACCCTCCTACGAGCAGTACTTC. As protein: CASSSGQGPSYEQYF.

This clone has just a few counts. The chain is built from TRBV6-1 and TRBJ1-2; D is unclear. Trimming shortened V by 2 bases and J by 4 bases, and 8 bases separated the two germline ends. The germline CDR1 and CDR2 sequences are MNHNS and SASEGT. The CDR3 covers 13 residues. The CDR3 nucleotides read TGTGCCAGCAGTGAAACGCTCAGCTATGGCTACACCTTC. It encodes CASSETLSYGYTF.

The chain couples TRBV20-1 to TRBJ1-3; TRBD1 matches at 7 bases. CDR1 DFQATT and CDR2 SNEGSKA come from the germline V gene (reference sequence). Germline trimming cut 3 bases from V and 3 bases from J; bases unmatched to any gene: 5. CDR3 size: 14 residues. As DNA, the CDR3 is TGCAGTGCTAGTCGAGGGGGCGGTGGAAACACCATATATTTT. This codes for CSASRGGGGNTIYF.

V gene TRBV18 combines with J gene TRBJ1-3; no firm D call. Germline V gives CDR1 KGHSH, CDR2 LQKENI. The CDR3 spans 14 residues. Trimming removed 3 bases at V and 0 bases at J, with 6 bases between. Here the CDR3 reads CASSPGSSGNTIYF. The CDR3 coding sequence is TGTGCCAGCTCACCCGGGTCCTCTGGAAACACCATATATTTT.